Sequencing of this TCR beta chain was carried out in a study of neurological immune-mediated disorders. General study results and limits: Multiple sclerosis patients had less TCR clonal expansion than even healthy controls, unlike HTLV-1-associated myelopathy.

This clonotype came up many times. Its antigen is unidentified. 5'RACE with 10-nucleotide random UMIs generated the cDNA. TCRdb reanalysed the 5' RACE reads using MiXCR and keeps one entry per CDR3 protein. The sample includes about 39,000 distinct CDR3 sequences, almost 7.5% of them seen just once. CDR3 length: 13 residues. Germline values: CDR1 KGHSH, CDR2 LQKENI. V was pared by 0 bases and J by 6 bases, with 8 bases between. In Maryland, USA, blood bank volunteers were the healthy controls. Sorted libraries were made with approximately 920,000 CD4+ or CD8+ T cells. Sequencing used CD4+ T cells from blood. This chain connects TRBV18 to TRBJ1-1; D may be TRBD1 (5 bases). The receptor's source is a man aged 45-65 years in good health. The CDR3 is CASSPPAGPEAFF. DNA for the CDR3: TGTGCCAGCTCACCACCGGCAGGGCCTGAAGCTTTCTTT.